This is a list of T cell receptor beta chains from one sample in a study of regulatory T cells in long-lasting Graves disease. TCRdb re-called the multiplex PCR reads with MiXCR, one entry per CDR3 protein. The table has some 410,000 distinct CDR3 sequences, about a sixth seen once. These records were also assigned to another study, of T cells in Graves' hyperthyroidism and ophthalmopathy.

The sequencing here drew on peripheral blood mononuclear cells (PBMCs), taken at new diagnosis, from a patient treated with antithyroid drugs. The receptors here all came from a woman in her twenties or thirties with Graves disease. Both conserved end residues are part of each CDR3. A D gene is named only where the DNA matches it firmly. Expanded clones are given a class, and other clones once, few, many or no size at all.

CDR3 DNA: TGCAGTGCTAGAGAAGGGTCGCTTTCCCAGTTCTTC
CDR3 protein: CSAREGSLSQFF
V gene: TRBV20-1
D gene: NA
clone size: many
J gene: TRBJ2-1

CDR3 DNA: TGTGCCAGCAGCTTAATCTCGCTAGCGGGAACCCACGAGCAGTACTTC
CDR3 protein: CASSLISLAGTHEQYF
V gene: TRBV11-1
D gene: TRBD2
clone size: NA
J gene: TRBJ2-7

CDR3 DNA: TGTGCCAGCTCACCAAACAACCAAGAGACCCAGTACTTC
CDR3 protein: CASSPNNQETQYF
V gene: TRBV18
D gene: NA
clone size: NA
J gene: TRBJ2-5

CDR3 DNA: TGCAGTGCTAGAGATGGGGGACGCAATCAGCCCCAGCATTTT
CDR3 protein: CSARDGGRNQPQHF
V gene: TRBV20-1
D gene: NA
clone size: many
J gene: TRBJ1-5

CDR3 DNA: TGTGCCAGCAGACTAGCGGGAGGCACGGGCTACGAGCAGTACTTC
CDR3 protein: CASRLAGGTGYEQYF
V gene: TRBV12-3/TRBV12-4
D gene: TRBD2
clone size: many
J gene: TRBJ2-7

CDR3 DNA: TGTGCCAGCAGCGGATCGCCACACAGAGCAACTAATGAAAAACTGTTTTTT
CDR3 protein: CASSGSPHRATNEKLFF
V gene: TRBV9
D gene: NA
clone size: NA
J gene: TRBJ1-4

CDR3 DNA: TGTGCCAGCAGTTTAAGAGTACAGTTAACCTCCTACGAGCAGTACTTC
CDR3 protein: CASSLRVQLTSYEQYF
V gene: TRBV28
D gene: NA
clone size: NA
J gene: TRBJ2-7

CDR3 DNA: TGTGCTAGTGCAATGGACAGAAACATTCAGTACTTC
CDR3 protein: CASAMDRNIQYF
V gene: TRBV12-5
D gene: NA
clone size: many
J gene: TRBJ2-4

CDR3 DNA: TGCAGTGCTAGAGATGCCAGCGGTCTGGGCTACAATGAGCAGTTCTTC
CDR3 protein: CSARDASGLGYNEQFF
V gene: TRBV20-1
D gene: NA
clone size: many
J gene: TRBJ2-1

CDR3 DNA: TGTGCCAGCAGTTACTCGCGGGATGGGACCCAGTACTTC
CDR3 protein: CASSYSRDGTQYF
V gene: TRBV6-6
D gene: NA
clone size: many
J gene: TRBJ2-5

CDR3 DNA: TGTGCCAGTAGTTCCCCGGGGACTAGCAGATCCTACAATGAGCAGTTCTTC
CDR3 protein: CASSSPGTSRSYNEQFF
V gene: TRBV19
D gene: TRBD2
clone size: NA
J gene: TRBJ2-1

CDR3 DNA: TGTGCCAGCAGCGGGAGGGCATTTGAGCAGTACTTC
CDR3 protein: CASSGRAFEQYF
V gene: TRBV12-3/TRBV12-4
D gene: TRBD2
clone size: many
J gene: TRBJ2-7

CDR3 DNA: TGTGCCAGCAGCTTAGGGGCCCCACCTCCCTACGAGCAGTACTTC
CDR3 protein: CASSLGAPPPYEQYF
V gene: TRBV5-5
D gene: NA
clone size: NA
J gene: TRBJ2-7

CDR3 DNA: TGCGCCAGCACACCTAATAGGGGTTACCAAGAGACCCAGTACTTC
CDR3 protein: CASTPNRGYQETQYF
V gene: TRBV10-2
D gene: NA
clone size: many
J gene: TRBJ2-5

CDR3 DNA: TGCAGTGCTAGCCCACTAGCGGCCAATGAGCAGTTCTTC
CDR3 protein: CSASPLAANEQFF
V gene: TRBV20-1
D gene: TRBD2
clone size: many
J gene: TRBJ2-1

CDR3 DNA: TGTGCCAGCATTGGGCAGACGGGACTAGCGGGGAGCTCCTACAATGAGCAGTTCTTC
CDR3 protein: CASIGQTGLAGSSYNEQFF
V gene: TRBV28
D gene: TRBD2
clone size: NA
J gene: TRBJ2-1

CDR3 DNA: TGTGCCAGCAGCTTAGGGGAGGGCAGGGAGCAGTACTTC
CDR3 protein: CASSLGEGREQYF
V gene: TRBV7-9
D gene: TRBD2
clone size: many
J gene: TRBJ2-7

CDR3 DNA: TGTGCCAGCAGGCCGGACTGGAATAGCAATCAGCCCCAGCATTTT
CDR3 protein: CASRPDWNSNQPQHF
V gene: TRBV6-1
D gene: NA
clone size: many
J gene: TRBJ1-5

CDR3 DNA: TGTGCCAGCAGTTCCCGAAGGGGAACCCAGGAAAACTCTGGAAACACCATATATTTT
CDR3 protein: CASSSRRGTQENSGNTIYF
V gene: TRBV28
D gene: NA
clone size: many
J gene: TRBJ1-3

CDR3 DNA: TGTGCCAGCAGCCCCGGCCCCTGGAGGCAACGCGTCTACGAGCAGTACTTC
CDR3 protein: CASSPGPWRQRVYEQYF
V gene: TRBV11-2
D gene: NA
clone size: many
J gene: TRBJ2-7

CDR3 DNA: TGCAGCGTTGAATACCTTGGGACTAGCGACTACGAGCAGTACTTC
CDR3 protein: CSVEYLGTSDYEQYF
V gene: TRBV29-1
D gene: TRBD2
clone size: few
J gene: TRBJ2-7

CDR3 DNA: TGTGCCAGCAGTCTTTCCGCCAGAGGGGACTACGAGCAGTACTTC
CDR3 protein: CASSLSARGDYEQYF
V gene: TRBV28
D gene: NA
clone size: many
J gene: TRBJ2-7

CDR3 DNA: TGTGCCAGCAGCCTGAAATGGGACAGAACAAACCAGCCCCAGCATTTT
CDR3 protein: CASSLKWDRTNQPQHF
V gene: TRBV7-9
D gene: TRBD1
clone size: many
J gene: TRBJ1-5

CDR3 DNA: TGTGCCAGCAGGTTCGGACAGGGGCTGTGGGGCTACACCTTC
CDR3 protein: CASRFGQGLWGYTF
V gene: TRBV12-3/TRBV12-4
D gene: TRBD1
clone size: many
J gene: TRBJ1-2

CDR3 DNA: TGCGCCAGCAGCCAAGAGGTGGCGGAGAACACTGAAGCTTTCTTT
CDR3 protein: CASSQEVAENTEAFF
V gene: TRBV4-3
D gene: NA
clone size: many
J gene: TRBJ1-1

CDR3 DNA: TGTGCCAGTAGTAAACAGGGGGCGTCTCGTGAAAAACTGTTTTTT
CDR3 protein: CASSKQGASREKLFF
V gene: TRBV19
D gene: TRBD1
clone size: few
J gene: TRBJ1-4

CDR3 DNA: TGTGCCAGCAGTCTACAGATCAACTCCTACGAGCAGTACTTC
CDR3 protein: CASSLQINSYEQYF
V gene: TRBV12-3/TRBV12-4
D gene: NA
clone size: many
J gene: TRBJ2-7

CDR3 DNA: TGTGCCTGGACCGTTAGTGGGGGTTCCTCTCCTTTCTTC
CDR3 protein: CAWTVSGGSSPFF
V gene: TRBV30
D gene: NA
clone size: many
J gene: TRBJ1-2

CDR3 DNA: TGTGCCAGCAGTATAGGTATACAGGAGATGAACACTGAAGCTTTCTTT
CDR3 protein: CASSIGIQEMNTEAFF
V gene: TRBV28
D gene: NA
clone size: many
J gene: TRBJ1-1

CDR3 DNA: TGCGCCAGCAGCCAAGTAGGAGGACTTGAAGCTTTCTTT
CDR3 protein: CASSQVGGLEAFF
V gene: TRBV4-1
D gene: NA
clone size: many
J gene: TRBJ1-1

CDR3 DNA: TGCAGTGCTACCACAGGGGATCTCACCGGGGAGCTGTTTTTT
CDR3 protein: CSATTGDLTGELFF
V gene: TRBV20-1
D gene: TRBD1
clone size: few
J gene: TRBJ2-2

CDR3 DNA: TGTGCCAGCACTTTCGACAGGGAGTATGAGCAGTTCTTC
CDR3 protein: CASTFDREYEQFF
V gene: TRBV2
D gene: TRBD1
clone size: NA
J gene: TRBJ2-1